The sample holds one count of the clone carrying this T cell receptor beta chain. The V end was cut by 3 bases, the J end by 6 bases, with 9 bases between. The CDR3 loop spans 13 amino acids. The germline V gene has CDR1 ENHRY and CDR2 SYGVKD. Here immunoSEQ multiplex PCR was the method, and the copy in TCRdb shows in-frame clones only, minus some. The profile shows 90,000 to 100,000 clones, under 97% of them singletons. The data were obtained in a study of technical replicates of blood from a few donors. The receptor was derived from a human donor in good health. The J gene is TRBJ1-5, the V gene TRBV10-3; no clear D gene. The sequenced sample consisted of T cells isolated from PBMCs. As DNA, the CDR3 is TGTGCCATCAGTGAATCCAAAGCTCAGCCCCAGCATTTT. Protein: CAISESKAQPQHF.